The 27 T cell receptor beta chains listed next were all sequenced from one sample in a study of shared clonotypes between healthy human individuals. TCRdb's table, derived via immunoSEQ multiplex PCR, lists solely in-frame clones and lacks some. The sample consists of some 530,000 clones, more than 75% of them appearing once. The sample consisted of PBMCs. The receptor set was obtained from a woman aged 40 to 50 in good health. Some clones in this sample may be carry-over from other donors' samples.

CDR3 residues: CASEGKGRANTEAFF. The CDR3 nucleotides are TGTGCCAGTGAGGGGAAAGGGCGAGCGAACACTGAAGCTTTCTTT. The V gene is TRBV6-1, the J gene TRBJ1-1; D possibly corresponds to TRBD1 (5 bases). Germline V gene data show CDR1 as MNHNS and CDR2 as SASEGT. CDR3 length equals 15 residues. V dropped 9 bases and J dropped 1 base, with 18 bases sitting between them.

The chain couples TRBV21-1 to TRBJ1-2. TRBV21-1 is described as a pseudogene. The CDR3 loop spans 16 amino acids. The CDR3 bases are TGTGCCAGCACGGGGCTGACACCACTCGGGAACTATGGCTACACCTTC. Translated: CASTGLTPLGNYGYTF.

This clone has only a few counts. This CDR3 is also generated by other DNA sequences in the sample. The rearrangement joins TRBV4-3 to TRBJ2-6; D not resolved. The CDR3 sequence is 15 residues long. CDR1 and CDR2 (germline): LGHNA, YSLEER. Trimming removed 0 bases from V and 0 bases from J, with 3 bases in between. CDR3 sequence: CASSQDTSGANVLTF. The DNA for the CDR3 is TGCGCCAGCAGCCAAGATACCTCTGGGGCCAACGTCCTGACTTTC.

This clone was found a few times. J is TRBJ1-2 and V is TRBV7-2; D not certain. Trimming shortened V by 1 base and J by 3 bases, and 21 bases separated the two germline ends. Germline CDR1 reads SGHTA; CDR2 reads FQGNSA. This CDR3 is built from 18 residues. The CDR3 nucleotides are TGTGCCAGCAGCTTAGACCCACCGTGGCACCGCCTATACTATGGCTACACCTTC. This codes for CASSLDPPWHRLYYGYTF.

CDR3 loop: CASSQSGARSYEQYF. The CDR3 DNA reads TGCGCCAGCAGCCAATCAGGGGCCCGCTCCTACGAGCAGTACTTC. The chain joins TRBV4-3 to TRBJ2-7; the D gene is possibly TRBD1 (6 bases). In germline, CDR1 is LGHNA, CDR2 YSLEER. V was clipped by 2 bases and J by 0 bases, with 11 bases between them. This CDR3 has 15 amino acids.

This sequence joins TRBV7-2 and TRBJ2-1; the match to TRBD2 covers 11 bases. The germline V gene has CDR1 SGHTA and CDR2 FQGNSA. The trim removed 3 bases at V and 8 bases at J, leaving 18 bases unmatched. The CDR3 has 19 residues. CDR3 region: CASSLWALAGVTVPHEQFF. The CDR3 DNA is TGTGCCAGCAGCTTGTGGGCACTAGCGGGAGTTACCGTTCCACATGAGCAGTTCTTC.

This chain links TRBV5-1 with TRBJ2-3; D is unresolved. Trimming stripped 0 bases from V and 0 bases from J, with 11 bases between. CDR1 is SGHRS, CDR2 YFSETQ, per germline. The CDR3 contains 16 residues. The CDR3 loop reads CASSLARAQSTDTQYF. In DNA form, the CDR3 reads TGCGCCAGCAGCTTGGCTCGAGCACAAAGCACAGATACGCAGTATTTT.

The chain employs TRBV5-8 and TRBJ1-5; D gene unclear. Trimming took 2 bases from V and 0 from J, leaving 9 bases between them. Germline CDR1 reads SGHTS; CDR2 reads YDEGEE. The CDR3 extends over 15 amino acids. CDR3 bases: TGTGCCAGCAGCTTTCGAACTGGTAGCAATCAGCCCCAGCATTTT. Protein product: CASSFRTGSNQPQHF.

On this clone: The junction and the germline gene differ at one end; a read error may be behind it. V usage is TRBV30 and J usage is TRBJ2-2; D may be TRBD1 or TRBD2 (5 bases each). The germline CDR1 and CDR2 sequences are GTSNPN and SVGIG (reference sequence). The CDR3 is made up of 15 amino acids. CDR3 DNA sequence: TGTGCCTGGAGTTCAGGGCGGTCGTGGACCGGGGAGCTGCTTTTT. Translated: CAWSSGRSWTGELLF.

V and J are TRBV11-2 and TRBJ2-3, with a possible D match to TRBD2 (6 bases). V lost 5 bases, J lost 2 bases, and 11 bases lay in between. Germline V CDR1 and CDR2: SGHAT, FQNNGV. CDR3 length equals 14 residues. This CDR3 reads CASSPGSLTDTQYF. The DNA of the CDR3 is TGTGCCAGCAGCCCCGGGAGCCTCACAGATACGCAGTATTTT.

This chain links TRBV6-4 with TRBJ1-2; the match to TRBD1 covers 8 bases. J lost 8 bases, V lost 6 bases, and 14 bases had no gene match. Germline loops: CDR1 MRHNA, CDR2 SNTAGT. This CDR3 has 15 residues. CDR3 region: CASSNLPDRDGGYTF. In nucleotides, the CDR3 is TGTGCCAGCAGCAACCTACCGGACAGGGACGGGGGCTACACCTTC.

The V gene is TRBV30, the J gene TRBJ1-1; maybe TRBD1 (6 bases). The CDR3 loop spans 12 amino acids. Between the trimmed V and J ends, which lost 8 bases and 0 bases, there was a span of 10 bases. Germline CDR1 reads GTSNPN; CDR2 reads SVGIG (reference sequence). For the CDR3, the DNA is TGTGCCCCAAACAGGGTGAACACTGAAGCTTTCTTT. This codes for CAPNRVNTEAFF. The full variable domain, rest sourced from reference TRBV30 and TRBJ1-1, is SQTIHQWPATLVQPVGSPLSLECTVEGTSNPNLYWYRQAAGRGLQLLFYSVGIGQISSEVPQNLSASRPQDRQFILSSKKLLLSDSGFYLCAPNRVNTEAFFGQGTRLTVV.

V usage is TRBV9 and J usage is TRBJ1-4; D may be TRBD1 (5 bases). CDR1 and CDR2 (germline): SGDLS, YYNGEE. V lost 3 bases and J lost 7, with 13 bases in between. The CDR3 has 14 amino acids. CDR3 in DNA: TGTGCCAGCAGCGCCGGGGGAGTCGGTGAAAAACTGTTTTTT. Translated: CASSAGGVGEKLFF.

The J gene is TRBJ2-1, the V gene TRBV9, with TRBD2 matching 10 bases. The J segment lost 5 bases and the V segment lost 7 bases, leaving 6 bases of the junction unmatched. The CDR3 has 14 amino acids. CDR1 is SGDLS and CDR2 is YYNGEE in the germline V gene. The CDR3 spells CASGGLAGDNEQFF. The DNA for the CDR3 is TGTGCCAGCGGGGGGCTAGCGGGAGACAATGAGCAGTTCTTC.

On this clone: This likely came from a read error, as a far larger clone is one base away. This specimen includes other DNA sequences encoding the same CDR3. This chain uses TRBV30 with TRBJ2-2, with D possibly matching TRBD2 (5 bases). V lost 8 bases and J lost 2, with 24 bases in between. Germline CDR1 reads GTSNPN; CDR2 reads SVGIG (reference sequence). The CDR3 loop spans 17 amino acids. In nucleotides, the CDR3 is TGTGCCCGGGGATTACCCGCCGGGCGGGCAAACACCGGGGAGCTGTTTTTT. Its protein product is CARGLPAGRANTGELFF. The full variable domain, with the rest looked up from reference TRBV30 and TRBJ2-2, is SQTIHQWPATLVQPVGSPLSLECTVEGTSNPNLYWYRQAAGRGLQLLFYSVGIGQISSEVPQNLSASRPQDRQFILSSKKLLLSDSGFYLCARGLPAGRANTGELFFGEGSRLTVL.

The sample holds one count of this clone. The rearrangement uses TRBV19 and TRBJ2-5; D not resolved. The ends were cut back, 8 bases at V and 5 bases at J, with 6 bases in the middle. The CDR3 is made up of 10 amino acids. Germline V gene lookup returns CDR1 LNHDA and CDR2 SQIVND (reference sequence). The DNA of the CDR3 is TGTGCCAGTGGGGTGGAGACCCAGTACTTC. The encoded protein is CASGVETQYF.

The chain couples TRBV30 to TRBJ1-6; 7 nucleotides agree with TRBD1. The V and J ends lost 5 bases and 7 bases, in that order; junction bases with no gene match: 8. The CDR3 spans 14 residues. From germline, CDR1 is GTSNPN and CDR2 SVGIG (reference sequence). CDR3 residues: CAWSSGTENSPLHF. DNA of the CDR3: TGTGCCTGGTCGTCCGGGACAGAGAATTCACCCCTCCACTTT.

This clone was seen a few times. The chain employs TRBV7-9 and TRBJ2-3; the D gene is possibly TRBD2 (5 bases). CDR3 size: 11 residues. Germline values: CDR1 SEHNR, CDR2 FQNEAQ (reference sequence). Trimming pared 8 bases from V and 5 bases from J, leaving 8 bases between. The CDR3 DNA is TGTGCCAGCCGGGCGGGAGATACGCAGTATTTT. Protein sequence: CASRAGDTQYF. The complete variable domain, with remaining parts taken from reference TRBV7-9 and TRBJ2-3, reads DTGVSQNPRHKITKRGQNVTFRCDPISEHNRLYWYRQTLGQGPEFLTYFQNEAQLEKSRLLSDRFSAERPKGSFSTLEIQRTEQGDSAMYLCASRAGDTQYFGPGTRLTVL.

The table lists this clone with a few counts. The chain joins TRBV11-3 to TRBJ2-1; D may be TRBD1 (6 bases). The CDR3 is 15 residues long. The V gene's germline CDR1 is SGHNT and CDR2 YENEEA. The V end lost 4 bases, the J end lost 2 bases, and 12 bases lay between the germline ends. The CDR3 nucleotides are TGTGCCAGCAGCTCCACCGGGACACCCTACAATGAGCAGTTCTTC. Protein sequence: CASSSTGTPYNEQFF.

The rearrangement uses TRBV25-1 and TRBJ2-7; TRBD1 might be the D (6 bases). Germline CDR1 is MGHDK and CDR2 is SYGVNS. This CDR3 has 17 amino acids. Trimming left V 4 bases short and J 0 bases short, with 19 bases between. CDR3: CASSVEGETASSYEQYF. In nucleotides, the CDR3 is TGTGCCAGCAGTGTTGAGGGGGAGACAGCGAGCTCCTACGAGCAGTACTTC.

V and J are TRBV6-1 and TRBJ1-5; 9 nucleotides match TRBD1. The CDR3 length is 15 residues. From germline, CDR1 is MNHNS and CDR2 SASEGT. V lost 7 bases and J lost 6; bases outside the gene matches: 10. The DNA for the CDR3 is TGTGCCAGCAATCGGGACAGGGACATAGGTCAGCCCCAGCATTTT. The encoded protein is CASNRDRDIGQPQHF.

This chain links TRBV5-4 with TRBJ2-1; 8 bases align to TRBD1. V shed 3 bases and J 5 bases; nucleotides not matched to a gene: 7. The V gene's germline CDR1 is SGHNT and CDR2 YYREEE (reference sequence). CDR3 length equals 15 residues. The CDR3 DNA reads as TGTGCCAGCAGCTACAGGGACAGGCGAAACAATGAGCAGTTCTTC. It translates to CASSYRDRRNNEQFF.

A single count supports this clone. The chain recombines TRBV7-3 with TRBJ1-2; a possible D gene is TRBD1 (5 bases). Germline V gene data show CDR1 as SGHTA and CDR2 as FQGTGA. The CDR3 has 13 amino acids. The ends were cut back, 5 bases at V and 8 bases at J, with 15 bases in the middle. In DNA form, the CDR3 reads TGTGCCAGCAGCCGAGAGAGGGGCGGCGGCTACACCTTC. This translates into CASSRERGGGYTF.

The table lists this clone with a few counts. The chain joins TRBV30 to TRBJ2-6; no definite D call. The CDR3 runs 16 residues. V was clipped by 4 bases and J by 3 bases, with 16 bases between them. From germline, CDR1 is GTSNPN and CDR2 SVGIG (reference sequence). The CDR3 reads CAWTAPSRSGANVLTF. The CDR3 nucleotides are TGTGCCTGGACCGCACCCAGCCGTAGTGGGGCCAACGTCCTGACTTTC.

The rearrangement uses TRBV19 and TRBJ1-2; no definite D call. This CDR3 spans 11 amino acids. Trimming stripped 4 bases from V and 7 bases from J, with 7 bases between. Germline CDR1 LNHDA, CDR2 SQIVND (reference sequence). The CDR3 DNA reads as TGTGCCAGTAGTAAGAGAGGTGGCTACACCTTC. This codes for CASSKRGGYTF.

CDR3 sequence (DNA): TGTGCCAGCAGCCAAGATCAGGGAATGATGACCTACGAGCAGTACTTC. Its protein is CASSQDQGMMTYEQYF. V gene TRBV14 combines with J gene TRBJ2-7; possible D gene TRBD1, 5 bases. V was clipped by 0 bases and J by 2 bases, with 14 bases between them. Germline CDR1 and CDR2: SGHDN and FVKESK. CDR3 size: 16 residues.

This chain joins TRBV5-1 and TRBJ1-1; TRBD1 might be the D (5 bases). The CDR3 consists of 16 residues. The germline V and J ends were trimmed by 3 bases and 0 bases, with 15 bases remaining between them. In germline, CDR1 is SGHRS, CDR2 YFSETQ. As DNA, the CDR3 is TGCGCCAGCAGCTCCCAGAGACAGAGTATGAACACTGAAGCTTTCTTT. The encoded protein is CASSSQRQSMNTEAFF.